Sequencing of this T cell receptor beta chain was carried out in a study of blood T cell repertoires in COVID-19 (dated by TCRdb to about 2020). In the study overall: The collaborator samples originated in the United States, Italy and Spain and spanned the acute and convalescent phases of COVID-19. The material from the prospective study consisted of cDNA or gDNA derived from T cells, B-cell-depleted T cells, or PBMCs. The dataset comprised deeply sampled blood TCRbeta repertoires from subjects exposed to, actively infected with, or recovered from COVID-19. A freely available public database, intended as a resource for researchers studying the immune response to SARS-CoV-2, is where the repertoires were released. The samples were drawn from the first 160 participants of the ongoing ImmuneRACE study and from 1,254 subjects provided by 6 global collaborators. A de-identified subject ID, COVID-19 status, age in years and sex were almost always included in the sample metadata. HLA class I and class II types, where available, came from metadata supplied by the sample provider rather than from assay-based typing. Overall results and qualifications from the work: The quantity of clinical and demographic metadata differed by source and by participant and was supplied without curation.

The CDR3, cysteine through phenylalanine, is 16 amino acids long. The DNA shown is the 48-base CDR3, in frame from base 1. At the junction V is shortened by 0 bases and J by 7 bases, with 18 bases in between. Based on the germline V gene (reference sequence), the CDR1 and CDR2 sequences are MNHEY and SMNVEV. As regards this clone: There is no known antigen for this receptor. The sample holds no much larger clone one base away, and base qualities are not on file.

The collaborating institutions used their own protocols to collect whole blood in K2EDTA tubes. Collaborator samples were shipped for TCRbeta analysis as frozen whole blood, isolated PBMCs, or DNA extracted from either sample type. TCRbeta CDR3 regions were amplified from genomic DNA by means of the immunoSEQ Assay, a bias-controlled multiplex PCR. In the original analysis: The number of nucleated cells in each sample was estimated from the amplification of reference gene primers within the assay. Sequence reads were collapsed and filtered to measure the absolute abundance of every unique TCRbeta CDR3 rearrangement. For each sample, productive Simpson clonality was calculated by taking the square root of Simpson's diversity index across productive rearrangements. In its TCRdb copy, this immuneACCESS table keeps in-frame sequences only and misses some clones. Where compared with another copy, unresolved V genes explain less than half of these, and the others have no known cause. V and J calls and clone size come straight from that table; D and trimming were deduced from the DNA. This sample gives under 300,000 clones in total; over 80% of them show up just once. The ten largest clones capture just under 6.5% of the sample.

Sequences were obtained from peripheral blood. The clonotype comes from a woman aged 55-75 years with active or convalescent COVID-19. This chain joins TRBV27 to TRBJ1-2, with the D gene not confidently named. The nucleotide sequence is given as TGTGCCAGCAGTTTATCCTCTTACAGCCCAATGGGTGGCTACACCTTC. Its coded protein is CASSLSSYSPMGGYTF.